This TCR beta chain came from a study of T cells after posttransplantation cyclophosphamide. Study-level results: Donor CD8+ memory clones often dominated recipient blood repertoires at later times.

Data came from immunoSEQ multiplex PCR; TCRdb stores just in-frame clones and leaves some out. Observed in the sample are 25,000 to 35,000 clones, none of them singletons. This CDR3 contains 17 residues. The V gene end was trimmed by 3 bases and the J gene end by 4 bases; junction bases not matched to a gene: 8. Ten or more counts support this clone. Its target is not known. This chain links TRBV12-3 or TRBV12-4 with TRBJ2-6; 8 bases align to TRBD2. This clonotype was sampled from a woman between 25 and 40 years old in good health and a related stem cell transplant donor. Sequenced input: PBMCs. CDR3 nucleotides: TGTGCCAGCAGTTTTGAGGCGGGGGGTGCAGGGGCCAACGTCCTGACTTTC. It translates to CASSFEAGGAGANVLTF.